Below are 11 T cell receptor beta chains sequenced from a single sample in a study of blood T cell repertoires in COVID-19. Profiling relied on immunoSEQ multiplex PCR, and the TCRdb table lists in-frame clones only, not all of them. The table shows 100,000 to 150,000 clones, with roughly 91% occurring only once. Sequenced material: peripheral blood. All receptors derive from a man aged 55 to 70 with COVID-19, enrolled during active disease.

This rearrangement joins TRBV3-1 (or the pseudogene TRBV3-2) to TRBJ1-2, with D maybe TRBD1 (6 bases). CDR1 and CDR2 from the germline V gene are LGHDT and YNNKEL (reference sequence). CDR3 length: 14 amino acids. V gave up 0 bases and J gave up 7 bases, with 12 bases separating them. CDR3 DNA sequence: TGTGCCAGCAGCCAAGAGGGGGCGCTTGGTGGCTACACCTTC. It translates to CASSQEGALGGYTF.

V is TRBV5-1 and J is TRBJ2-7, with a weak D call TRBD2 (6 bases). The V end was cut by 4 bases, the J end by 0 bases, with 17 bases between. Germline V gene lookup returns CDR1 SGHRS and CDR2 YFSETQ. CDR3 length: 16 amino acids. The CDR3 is CASSPEGLRDSYEQYF. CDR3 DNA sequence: TGCGCCAGCAGCCCGGAGGGGCTTAGGGACTCCTACGAGCAGTACTTC.

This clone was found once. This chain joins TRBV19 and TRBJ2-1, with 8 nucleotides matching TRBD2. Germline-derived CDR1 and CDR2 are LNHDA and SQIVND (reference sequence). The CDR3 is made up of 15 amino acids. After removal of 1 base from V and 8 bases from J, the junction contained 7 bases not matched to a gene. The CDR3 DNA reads TGTGCCAGTAGTATAGGACGGGGGGGCGATCATGAGCAGTTCTTC. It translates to CASSIGRGGDHEQFF.

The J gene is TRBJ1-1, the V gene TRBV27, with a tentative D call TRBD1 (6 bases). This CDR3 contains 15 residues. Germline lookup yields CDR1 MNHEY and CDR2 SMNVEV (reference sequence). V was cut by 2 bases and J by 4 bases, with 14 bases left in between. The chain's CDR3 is CASSLVRQVGTEAFF. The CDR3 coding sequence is TGTGCCAGCAGTTTAGTACGACAGGTGGGCACTGAAGCTTTCTTT.

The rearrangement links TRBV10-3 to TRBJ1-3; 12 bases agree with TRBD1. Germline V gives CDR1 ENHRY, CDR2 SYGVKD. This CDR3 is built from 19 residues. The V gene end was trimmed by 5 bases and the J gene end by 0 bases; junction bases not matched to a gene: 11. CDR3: CAISPGQGAGGDSGNTIYF. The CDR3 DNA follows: TGTGCCATCAGTCCGGGACAGGGGGCAGGAGGCGACTCTGGAAACACCATATATTTT.

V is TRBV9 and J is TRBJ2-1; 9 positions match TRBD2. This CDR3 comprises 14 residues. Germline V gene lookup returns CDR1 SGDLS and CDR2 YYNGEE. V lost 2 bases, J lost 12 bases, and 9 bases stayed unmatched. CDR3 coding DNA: TGTGCCAGCAGCGTCGCTAGCGGGGCCGTGATGCAGTTCTTC. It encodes CASSVASGAVMQFF.

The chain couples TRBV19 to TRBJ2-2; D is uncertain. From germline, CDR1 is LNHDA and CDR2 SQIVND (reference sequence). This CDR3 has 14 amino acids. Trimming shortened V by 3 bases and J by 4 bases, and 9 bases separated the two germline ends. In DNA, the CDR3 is TGTGCCAGTAGTATTTCAGTATCCACCGGGGAGCTGTTTTTT. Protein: CASSISVSTGELFF.

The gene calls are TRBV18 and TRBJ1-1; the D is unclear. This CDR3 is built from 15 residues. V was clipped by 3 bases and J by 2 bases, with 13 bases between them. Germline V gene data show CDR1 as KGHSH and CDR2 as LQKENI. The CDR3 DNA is TGTGCCAGCTCACCCTCTTCCGGAGGAAACACTGAAGCTTTCTTT. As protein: CASSPSSGGNTEAFF.

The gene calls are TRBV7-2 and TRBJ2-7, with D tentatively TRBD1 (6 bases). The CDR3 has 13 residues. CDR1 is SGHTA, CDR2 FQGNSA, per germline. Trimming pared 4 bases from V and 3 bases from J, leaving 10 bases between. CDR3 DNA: TGTGCCAGCAGCTACGGACAGATCTACGAGCAGTACTTC. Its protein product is CASSYGQIYEQYF.

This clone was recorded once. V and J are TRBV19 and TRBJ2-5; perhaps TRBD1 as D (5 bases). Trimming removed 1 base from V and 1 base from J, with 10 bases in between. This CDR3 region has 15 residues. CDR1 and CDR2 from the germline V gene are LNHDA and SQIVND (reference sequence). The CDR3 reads CASSIARGTQETQYF. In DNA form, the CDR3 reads TGTGCCAGTAGTATAGCTAGGGGAACCCAAGAGACCCAGTACTTC. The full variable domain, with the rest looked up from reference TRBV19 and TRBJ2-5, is DGGITQSPKYLFRKEGQNVTLSCEQNLNHDAMYWYRQDPGQGLRLIYYSQIVNDFQKGDIAEGYSVSREKKESFPLTVTSAQKNPTAFYLCASSIARGTQETQYFGPGTRLLVL.

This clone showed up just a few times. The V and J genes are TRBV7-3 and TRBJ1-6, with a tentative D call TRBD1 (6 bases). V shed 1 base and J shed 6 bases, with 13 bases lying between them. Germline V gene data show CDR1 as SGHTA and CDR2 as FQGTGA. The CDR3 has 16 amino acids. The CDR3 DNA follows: TGTGCCAGCAGCTTAATAAAGGGGGATGGTAATTCACCCCTCCACTTT. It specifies CASSLIKGDGNSPLHF.